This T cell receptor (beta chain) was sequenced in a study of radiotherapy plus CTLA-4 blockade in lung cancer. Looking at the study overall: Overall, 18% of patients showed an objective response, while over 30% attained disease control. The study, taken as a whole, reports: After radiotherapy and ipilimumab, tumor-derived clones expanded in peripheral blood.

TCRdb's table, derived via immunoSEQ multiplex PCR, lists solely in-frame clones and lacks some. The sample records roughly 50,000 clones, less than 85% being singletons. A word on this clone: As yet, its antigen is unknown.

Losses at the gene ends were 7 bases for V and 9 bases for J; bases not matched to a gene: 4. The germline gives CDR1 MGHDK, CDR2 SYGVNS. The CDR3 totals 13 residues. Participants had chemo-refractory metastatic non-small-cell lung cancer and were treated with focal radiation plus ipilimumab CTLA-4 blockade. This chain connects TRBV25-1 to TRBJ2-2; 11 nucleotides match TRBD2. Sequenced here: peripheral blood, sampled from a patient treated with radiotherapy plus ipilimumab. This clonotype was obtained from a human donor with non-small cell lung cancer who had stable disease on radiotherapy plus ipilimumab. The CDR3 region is CASTSGGTRELFF. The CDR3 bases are TGTGCCAGCACTAGCGGGGGGACCAGGGAGCTGTTTTTT.